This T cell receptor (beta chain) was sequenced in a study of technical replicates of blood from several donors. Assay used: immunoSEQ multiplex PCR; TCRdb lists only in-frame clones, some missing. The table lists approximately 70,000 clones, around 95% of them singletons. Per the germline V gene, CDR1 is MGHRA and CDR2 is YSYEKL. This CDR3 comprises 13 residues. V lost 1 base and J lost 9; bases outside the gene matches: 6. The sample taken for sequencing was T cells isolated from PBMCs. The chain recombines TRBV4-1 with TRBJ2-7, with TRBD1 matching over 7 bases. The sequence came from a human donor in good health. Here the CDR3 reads CASSQAEGASQYF. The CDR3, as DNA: TGCGCCAGCAGCCAAGCCGAGGGGGCGTCGCAGTACTTC.